The present T cell receptor beta chain was sequenced within a study of blood T cell repertoires in COVID-19. Looking at the study overall: T cells, B-cell-depleted T cells, or PBMCs supplied cDNA or gDNA.

The CDR3 contains 15 residues. V gave up 0 bases and J gave up 5 bases; unmatched junction bases: 6. Germline V gene lookup returns CDR1 SGHRS and CDR2 YFSETQ. As processed by the authors: Reference gene primer amplification gave estimated nucleated cell counts. TCRdb's table, derived via immunoSEQ multiplex PCR, lists solely in-frame clones and lacks some. Clone size and V and J calls were adopted from that table, with D and trimming inferred from the DNA. The sample has about 110,000 clones, around 85% seen once. The receptor's source is a woman aged 60-75 years with COVID-19, enrolled during active disease. The specimen was peripheral blood. The chain has TRBV5-1 and TRBJ2-5, with 8 positions matching TRBD2. For the CDR3, the DNA is TGCGCCAGCAGCTTGGAGCACTCGGGGGGGGAGACCCAGTACTTC. Encoded protein: CASSLEHSGGETQYF.